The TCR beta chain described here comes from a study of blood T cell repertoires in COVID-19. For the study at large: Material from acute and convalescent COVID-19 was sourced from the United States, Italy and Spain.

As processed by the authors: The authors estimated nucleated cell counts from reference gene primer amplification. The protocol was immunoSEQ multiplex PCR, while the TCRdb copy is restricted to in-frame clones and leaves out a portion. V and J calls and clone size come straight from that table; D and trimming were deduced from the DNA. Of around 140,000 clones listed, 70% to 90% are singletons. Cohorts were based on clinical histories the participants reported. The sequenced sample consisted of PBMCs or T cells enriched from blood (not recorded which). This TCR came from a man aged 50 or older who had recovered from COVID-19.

CDR3 amino acids: CASSPTGADSPLHF. The CDR3 DNA reads TGTGCCAGCTCACCTACAGGGGCTGATTCACCCCTCCACTTT. The rearrangement links TRBV18 to TRBJ1-6, with 7 bases fitting TRBD1. V trimming: 3 bases; J trimming: 8 bases; junction bases outside the gene matches: 4. This CDR3 is 14 amino acids long. The germline V gene encodes CDR1 KGHSH and CDR2 LQKENI.